The rows below give T cell receptor beta chains drawn from one sample of a study of cytomegalovirus exposure and HLA in healthy donors. Clones were sequenced by immunoSEQ multiplex PCR, and TCRdb holds only the in-frame ones, with some missing. Its clone listing holds tens of thousands of clones. Sequencing input: PBMCs. Receptors originate from a middle-aged man in good health and CMV-seropositive. Each CDR3 is given with its conserved first and last residue. The order of the fields is D gene, V gene, J gene, CDR3 protein, CDR3 DNA. The D gene is left open where the match is weak.

NA,TRBV30,TRBJ2-4,CAWSSSGNIQYF,TGTGCCTGGAGCTCCTCGGGGAACATTCAGTACTTC
NA,TRBV6-5,TRBJ2-5,CASSYGPRGQTQYF,TGTGCCAGCAGTTACGGACCCAGGGGACAGACCCAGTACTTC
TRBD1,TRBV29-1,TRBJ1-2,CSGDSLNYGYTF,TGCAGCGGGGACAGCCTGAACTATGGCTACACCTTC
NA,TRBV7-9,TRBJ2-7,CASSPPGGYEQYF,TGTGCCAGCAGCCCCCCCGGGGGCTACGAGCAGTACTTC
NA,TRBV4-3,TRBJ1-3,CASSHGYHSGRNTIYF,TGCGCCAGCAGCCACGGATACCACTCAGGGAGGAACACCATATATTTT
NA,TRBV6-5,TRBJ2-7,CASSSPMYDEQYF,TGTGCCAGCAGCTCCCCTATGTACGACGAGCAGTACTTC
TRBD2,TRBV7-2,TRBJ2-2,CASSRRTSGVNTGELFF,TGTGCCAGCAGCAGGAGGACTAGCGGGGTGAACACCGGGGAGCTGTTTTTT
TRBD1,TRBV2,TRBJ1-5,CASRGDRGNQPQHF,TGTGCCAGCAGGGGGGACAGGGGCAATCAGCCCCAGCATTTT
NA,TRBV11-3,TRBJ2-2,CASVSGRTGELFF,TGTGCCAGCGTCAGCGGGCGAACCGGGGAGCTGTTTTTT
NA,TRBV18,TRBJ1-1,CASSVQGQNTEAFF,TGTGCCAGCTCAGTACAGGGCCAGAACACTGAAGCTTTCTTT
TRBD2,TRBV7-2,TRBJ2-1,CASSPSGREQFF,TGTGCCAGCAGCCCTAGCGGGAGGGAGCAGTTCTTC
NA,TRBV21-1,TRBJ1-2,CASTDRDGYTF,TGTGCCAGCACTGACAGGGATGGCTACACCTTC
NA,TRBV11-3,TRBJ2-1,CASSLASYNEQFF,TGTGCCAGCAGCTTGGCTTCCTACAATGAGCAGTTCTTC
TRBD2,TRBV7-9,TRBJ2-5,CASSQASGPQETQYF,TGTGCCAGCAGCCAGGCTAGCGGGCCACAAGAGACCCAGTACTTC
NA,TRBV18,TRBJ2-5,CASSPQAGETQYF,TGTGCCAGCTCGCCTCAAGCCGGGGAGACCCAGTACTTC
TRBD1,TRBV5-4,TRBJ2-5,CASSPRTGGFRGETQYF,TGTGCCAGCAGCCCGAGGACAGGGGGCTTTCGAGGGGAGACCCAGTACTTC
TRBD1,TRBV19,TRBJ1-2,CASRTGVGYGYTF,TGTGCCAGTAGAACAGGGGTGGGCTATGGCTACACCTTC
NA,TRBV9,TRBJ1-4,CASSAGQLNEKLFF,TGTGCCAGCAGCGCCGGACAGTTGAATGAAAAACTGTTTTTT
NA,TRBV7-9,TRBJ1-1,CASSIGTGGEAFF,TGTGCCAGCAGCATAGGGACCGGGGGTGAAGCTTTCTTT
NA,TRBV6-5,TRBJ1-1,CASSYHGMNTEAFF,TGTGCCAGCAGTTACCACGGGATGAACACTGAAGCTTTCTTT
TRBD2,TRBV2,TRBJ2-3,CASSGTGGRTDTQYF,TGTGCCAGCAGTGGGACGGGAGGGCGGACAGATACGCAGTATTTT
NA,TRBV29-1,TRBJ1-4,CSVLAEKLFF,TGCAGCGTTCTAGCCGAAAAACTGTTTTTT
NA,TRBV6-5,TRBJ2-3,CASRSGDTQYF,TGTGCCAGCAGGTCCGGGGATACGCAGTATTTT
NA,TRBV19,TRBJ2-2,CASKESGTGELFF,TGTGCCAGTAAGGAGTCGGGGACCGGGGAGCTGTTTTTT
NA,TRBV6-5,TRBJ1-2,CASSPRWVQGGYTF,TGTGCCAGCAGTCCTCGGTGGGTACAGGGTGGCTACACCTTC
NA,TRBV30,TRBJ2-5,CAWGDDYQETQYF,TGTGCCTGGGGCGACGACTACCAAGAGACCCAGTACTTC
TRBD1,TRBV5-4,TRBJ2-7,CASSRQGADEQYF,TGTGCCAGCAGCCGACAGGGGGCTGACGAGCAGTACTTC
NA,TRBV19,TRBJ1-1,CASRGMNTEAFF,TGTGCCAGCCGAGGAATGAACACTGAAGCTTTCTTT
TRBD1,TRBV7-9,TRBJ1-1,CASSSTTGTGNTEAFF,TGTGCCAGCAGCTCCACAACCGGGACAGGGAACACTGAAGCTTTCTTT
NA,TRBV5-1,TRBJ2-5,CASSLASSSQETQYF,TGCGCCAGCAGCTTGGCCTCGTCCAGTCAAGAGACCCAGTACTTC
TRBD2,TRBV9,TRBJ2-3,CASSGEGTSTDTQYF,TGTGCCAGCAGCGGGGAGGGAACTAGCACAGATACGCAGTATTTT
TRBD1,TRBV4-3,TRBJ1-1,CASSQREPQTGIGAEAFF,TGCGCCAGCAGCCAAAGGGAGCCACAGACAGGGATCGGTGCTGAAGCTTTCTTT
NA,TRBV4-1,TRBJ1-6,CASSQDPGGRGSPLHF,TGCGCCAGCAGCCAAGATCCCGGGGGGAGAGGTTCACCCCTCCACTTT
NA,TRBV28,TRBJ1-2,CASTSGELTNYGYTF,TGTGCCAGCACATCCGGGGAGCTAACTAACTATGGCTACACCTTC
NA,TRBV6-5,TRBJ1-1,CASSFYREMEAFF,TGTGCCAGCAGTTTCTACAGGGAGATGGAAGCTTTCTTT
NA,TRBV11-3,TRBJ2-4,CASSADRKDIQYF,TGTGCCAGCAGCGCCGACAGGAAGGACATTCAGTACTTC
NA,TRBV7-9,TRBJ2-4,CASSLGAGVAKNIQYF,TGTGCCAGCAGCTTGGGAGCAGGAGTAGCCAAAAACATTCAGTACTTC
NA,TRBV7-9,TRBJ2-7,CASSLVPGPYEQYF,TGTGCCAGCAGCTTAGTCCCAGGGCCCTACGAGCAGTACTTC
TRBD2,TRBV4-2,TRBJ2-1,CASSQGALAEYNEQFF,TGTGCCAGCAGCCAAGGTGCACTAGCGGAGTACAATGAGCAGTTCTTC
TRBD2,TRBV27,TRBJ2-5,CASSSAGLAGETQYF,TGTGCCAGCAGTTCCGCGGGACTAGCGGGAGAGACCCAGTACTTC
TRBD1,TRBV11-3,TRBJ2-7,CASSPTGTGYEQYF,TGTGCCAGCAGCCCCACCGGGACAGGCTACGAGCAGTACTTC
NA,TRBV9,TRBJ2-1,CASSVASSYNEQFF,TGTGCCAGCAGCGTAGCCTCGTCCTACAATGAGCAGTTCTTC
NA,TRBV27,TRBJ1-5,CASSPSWGQPQHF,TGTGCCAGCAGTCCTAGCTGGGGTCAGCCCCAGCATTTT
NA,TRBV29-1,TRBJ1-1,CSVDVNTEAFF,TGCAGCGTTGACGTGAACACTGAAGCTTTCTTT
NA,TRBV4-2,TRBJ2-5,CASSQDGGTPETQYF,TGTGCCAGCAGCCAAGATGGCGGGACTCCAGAGACCCAGTACTTC
NA,TRBV30,TRBJ1-1,CAWSVALNTEAFF,TGTGCCTGGAGTGTGGCATTAAACACTGAAGCTTTCTTT
TRBD1,TRBV4-2,TRBJ1-2,CASSLRDSSVSNYGYTF,TGTGCCAGCAGCCTCAGGGACAGTTCAGTCTCTAACTATGGCTACACCTTC
TRBD1,TRBV10-2,TRBJ2-5,CASSESGTGPETQYF,TGCGCCAGCAGTGAGTCAGGGACAGGGCCCGAGACCCAGTACTTC
TRBD2,TRBV6-5,TRBJ2-1,CASSYRLAGGNSEFF,TGTGCCAGCAGTTACAGGCTAGCGGGAGGGAATAGCGAGTTCTTC
NA,TRBV10-2,TRBJ2-5,CASSEQASSQEAQYF,TGCGCCAGCAGTGAGCAGGCTAGCAGCCAAGAGGCCCAGTACTTC
NA,TRBV9,TRBJ2-7,CASSVGPGSYEQYF,TGTGCCAGCAGCGTAGGCCCGGGCTCCTACGAGCAGTACTTC
NA,TRBV5-8,TRBJ1-1,CASSVQQNTEAFF,TGTGCCAGCAGCGTCCAACAGAACACTGAAGCTTTCTTT
NA,TRBV2,TRBJ2-2,CASTSGTRGYTGELFF,TGTGCCAGCACCTCGGGGACAAGGGGTTACACCGGGGAGCTGTTTTTT
NA,TRBV7-2,TRBJ2-7,CASSPPGQIYEQYF,TGTGCCAGCAGCCCCCCGGGACAAATCTACGAGCAGTACTTC
NA,TRBV11-3,TRBJ2-7,CASSSQELYEQYF,TGTGCCAGCAGCTCACAGGAGCTCTACGAGCAGTACTTC
TRBD1,TRBV9,TRBJ2-6,CASSVGSGGLSGANVLTF,TGTGCCAGCAGCGTAGGGTCAGGGGGCTTGTCTGGGGCCAACGTCCTGACTTTC
NA,TRBV6-6,TRBJ1-2,CASSSSSYGYTF,TGTGCCAGCAGTTCGTCCAGCTATGGCTACACCTTC
NA,TRBV28,TRBJ1-2,CASRATPNTVDYTF,TGTGCCAGCAGAGCTACCCCCAATACGGTTGACTACACCTTC